This T cell receptor (beta chain) appears in the sequencing data of a study of tumor and adjacent non-tumor tissue in lung cancer. Study-level information: Stage I to III disease affected roughly 10 men and roughly 5 women aged roughly 30 to 76. About 4.17 million productive TCRbeta reads were obtained per sample on average. General observations from the study: TCR diversity was significantly greater in tumor than normal lung tissue.

Regarding this clonotype: Its target is not known. A read error may produce the germline difference seen at one junction end.

The germline V gene encodes CDR1 MDHEN and CDR2 SYDVKM. This CDR3 is built from 12 residues. The library came from three nested PCR rounds adapted from ARM-PCR protocols. TCRdb fed the multiplex PCR reads into MiXCR, producing one record per CDR3 protein. The table has tens of thousands of distinct CDR3 sequences, over 60% seen once; the top ten hold around 10%. This sample's RNA came from whole unsorted tissue. Between August and November 2014, newly diagnosed, chemotherapy-naive lung cancer patients underwent thoracic surgery in China. The receptor comes from a woman between 40 and 50 years old with non-small cell lung cancer. The sequencing sample was made of lung tumor tissue. This chain joins TRBV28 and TRBJ1-5; D gene unclear. This CDR3 is CASSRGSRPQHF. CDR3 DNA: TGTGCCAGCAGCCGTGGGAGCCGGCCCCAACATTTT.